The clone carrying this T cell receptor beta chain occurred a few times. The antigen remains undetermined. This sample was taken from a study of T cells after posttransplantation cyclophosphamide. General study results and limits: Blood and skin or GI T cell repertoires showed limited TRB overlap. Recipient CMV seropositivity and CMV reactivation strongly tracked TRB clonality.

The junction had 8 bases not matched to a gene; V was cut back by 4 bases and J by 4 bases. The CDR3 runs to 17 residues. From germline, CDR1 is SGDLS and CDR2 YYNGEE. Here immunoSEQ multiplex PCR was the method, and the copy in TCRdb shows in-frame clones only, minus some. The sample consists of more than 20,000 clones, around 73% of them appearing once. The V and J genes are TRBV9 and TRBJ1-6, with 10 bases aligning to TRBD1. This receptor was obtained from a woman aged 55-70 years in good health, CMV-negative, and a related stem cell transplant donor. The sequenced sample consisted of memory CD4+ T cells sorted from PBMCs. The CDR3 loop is CASSNPTGGAYNSPLHF. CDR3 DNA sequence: TGTGCCAGCAGCAACCCGACAGGGGGCGCGTATAATTCACCCCTCCACTTT.